Listed below are T cell receptor beta chains from one sample, sequenced in a study of regulatory T cells in long-lasting Graves disease. TCRdb re-called the multiplex PCR reads with MiXCR, one entry per CDR3 protein. The table lists 390,000 or so distinct CDR3 sequences, around 11% of them singletons. The same data also contributed to another study, on T cells in Graves' hyperthyroidism and ophthalmopathy.

Here the sequenced sample was peripheral blood mononuclear cells (PBMCs), taken at new diagnosis, from a patient treated with antithyroid drugs. Receptor source: a woman between 18 and 29 years old with Graves disease. CDR3s include the opening cysteine and the closing phenylalanine or tryptophan. Each record gives: CDR3 protein, CDR3 DNA, D gene, J gene, clone size, V gene. The D gene is left open where the match is weak. Expanded clones get a size class; other rows say once, few or many, or leave the size out.

CASSLDGQITYNEQFF	TGCGCCAGCAGCTTGGACGGGCAGATCACCTACAATGAGCAGTTCTTC	-	TRBJ2-1	many	TRBV5-1
CATQAGALLRNEQFF	TGTGCCACCCAAGCGGGAGCCCTTCTCCGGAATGAGCAGTTCTTC	TRBD2	TRBJ2-1	many	TRBV28
CASSILGPSGRALDYNEQFF	TGTGCCAGCAGCATCTTGGGACCTAGCGGGAGGGCCTTGGACTACAATGAGCAGTTCTTC	TRBD2	TRBJ2-1	many	TRBV2
CGIVRNLQYF	TGCGGAATCGTCCGAAACCTCCAGTACTTC	-	TRBJ2-7	many	TRBV20-1
CSASIAGGTDTQYF	TGCAGTGCTAGCATAGCGGGGGGCACAGATACGCAGTATTTT	TRBD2	TRBJ2-3	many	TRBV20-1
CASSPLFQGGNYGYTF	TGTGCCAGCTCACCTCTATTCCAGGGAGGGAACTATGGCTACACCTTC	-	TRBJ1-2	many	TRBV18
CSVAWTGNLEQFF	TGCAGCGTGGCATGGACAGGGAACTTGGAGCAGTTCTTC	TRBD1	TRBJ2-1	few	TRBV29-1
CASSPGLAGRDEQFF	TGTGCCAGCAGCCCGGGACTAGCGGGGAGGGATGAGCAGTTCTTC	TRBD2	TRBJ2-1	many	TRBV6-1
CASSPRNRSPLHF	TGTGCCAGCAGTCCCAGGAATCGCTCACCCCTCCACTTT	-	TRBJ1-6	many	TRBV27
CASSRGTVDYGYTF	TGTGCCAGCAGTCGGGGGACAGTTGACTATGGCTACACCTTC	TRBD1	TRBJ1-2	many	TRBV2
CASSLVQGENQPQHF	TGTGCCAGCAGCTTAGTGCAGGGTGAAAATCAGCCCCAGCATTTT	-	TRBJ1-5	-	TRBV7-2
CASSDKWTGELFF	TGTGCCAGCAGTGATAAATGGACCGGGGAGCTGTTTTTT	-	TRBJ2-2	few	TRBV25-1
CSASLVRVFTEAFF	TGCAGTGCGTCTCTCGTCAGGGTATTCACTGAAGCTTTCTTT	-	TRBJ1-1	many	TRBV20-1
CASSSSTSEITDTQYF	TGTGCCAGCAGTTCCTCCACTAGCGAAATCACAGATACGCAGTATTTT	TRBD2	TRBJ2-3	many	TRBV28
CSVNRGDSNSDQKAFF	TGCAGCGTGAATAGGGGGGACTCGAATTCGGACCAAAAAGCTTTCTTT	-	TRBJ1-1	once	TRBV29-1
CASSPGRGATNEKLFF	TGTGCCAGCTCACCTGGACGGGGTGCAACTAATGAAAAACTGTTTTTT	-	TRBJ1-4	-	TRBV18
CASSPEVTGPPTDTQYF	TGTGCCAGCAGTCCGGAGGTGACGGGACCCCCTACAGATACGCAGTATTTT	-	TRBJ2-3	few	TRBV6-1
CASSLAGLAAGGANVLTF	TGTGCCAGCAGCTTAGCTGGACTAGCGGCTGGTGGGGCCAACGTCCTGACTTTC	TRBD2	TRBJ2-6	few	TRBV7-9
CASSWTRGHITEAFF	TGTGCCAGCAGTTGGACTCGGGGTCACATCACTGAAGCTTTCTTT	-	TRBJ1-1	many	TRBV6-5
CASSLALRGSQETQYF	TGTGCCAGCAGCTTAGCGTTGCGGGGGTCTCAAGAGACCCAGTACTTC	TRBD2	TRBJ2-5	few	TRBV7-2
CASSWKEGEAFF	TGTGCCAGCAGCTGGAAGGAGGGTGAAGCTTTCTTT	-	TRBJ1-1	many	TRBV5-6
CASSTRGRVPLHF	TGTGCCAGCAGTACCAGGGGGCGCGTACCCCTCCACTTT	TRBD1	TRBJ1-6	-	TRBV12-3/TRBV12-4